There are a few counts of the clone carrying this T cell receptor beta chain. Antigen unknown. This CDR3 is 16 amino acids long. The data belong to a study of beta chain features in type 1 diabetes. As every portion of the isolated RNA was reverse transcribed, the sequencing read expressed TCRB transcripts. Clones were sequenced by immunoSEQ multiplex PCR, and TCRdb holds only the in-frame ones, with some missing. The repertoire holds some 290,000 clones, around an eighth seen once, with more than 0.015% in the top ten. General study findings and limits: Across all four CD4+ subsets, people with type 1 diabetes showed modestly shorter TCRB CDR3s.

V is TRBV21-1 and J is TRBJ2-1; TRBD1 reflects the table's D call only, with no check against the DNA. TRBV21-1 is shown as a pseudogene. The sequence derives from a man between 25 and 39 years old with type 1 diabetes. Sequenced sample: naive CD4+ T cells from blood. The CDR3 loop reads CASSKAGGQGYNEQFF. The CDR3 nucleotides read TGTGCCAGCAGCAAAGCGGGGGGACAGGGATACAATGAGCAGTTCTTC.